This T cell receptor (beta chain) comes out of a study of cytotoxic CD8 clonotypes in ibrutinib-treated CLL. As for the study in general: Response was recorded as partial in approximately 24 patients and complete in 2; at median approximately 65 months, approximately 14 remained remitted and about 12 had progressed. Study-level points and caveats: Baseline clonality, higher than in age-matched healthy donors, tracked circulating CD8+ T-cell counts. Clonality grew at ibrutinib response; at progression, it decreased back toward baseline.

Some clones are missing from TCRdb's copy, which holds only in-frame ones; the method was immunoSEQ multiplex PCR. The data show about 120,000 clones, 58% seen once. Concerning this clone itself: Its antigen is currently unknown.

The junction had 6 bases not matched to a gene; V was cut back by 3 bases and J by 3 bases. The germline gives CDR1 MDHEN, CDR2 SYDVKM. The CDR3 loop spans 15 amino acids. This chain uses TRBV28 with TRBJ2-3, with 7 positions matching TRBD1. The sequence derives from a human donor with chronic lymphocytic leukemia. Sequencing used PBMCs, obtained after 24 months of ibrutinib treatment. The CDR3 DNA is TGTGCCAGCAGTTTCTTCCGACAGGGAACAGATACGCAGTATTTT. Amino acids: CASSFFRQGTDTQYF.